This T cell receptor (beta chain) stems from a study of blood T cell repertoires in COVID-19. The CDR3 loop spans 14 amino acids. Germline CDR1 SGHTS, CDR2 YDEGEE. V lost 0 bases to trimming and J lost 7 bases, with 10 bases between them. Sequenced by immunoSEQ multiplex PCR; TCRdb stores in-frame clones only, minus some. The sample lists under 250,000 clones; 70% to 90% were seen once. The chain joins TRBV5-8 to TRBJ2-2; D perhaps matches TRBD1 (5 bases). The origin of this receptor is a man aged 25-45 years who had recovered from COVID-19. The sample comprised PBMCs or T cells enriched from blood (not recorded which). The CDR3 DNA reads as TGTGCCAGCAGCTTGGGGACAAATCACGGGGAGCTGTTTTTT. It codes for CASSLGTNHGELFF.